Each of the 14 T cell receptor beta chains below was sequenced from the same sample in a study of shared clonotypes between healthy human individuals. TCRdb's table, derived via immunoSEQ multiplex PCR, lists solely in-frame clones and lacks some. The sample carries some 660,000 clones, around four fifths recorded once. Sequenced input: memory CD4+ T cells sorted from blood. Subset defined: CD45RA-negative fraction. The receptors here all came from a woman aged 25-40 years in good health.

This clone was seen at least ten times. The rearrangement links TRBV28 to TRBJ2-1; 14 nucleotides line up with TRBD2. This CDR3 is 16 amino acids long. Trimming at V came to 8 bases and at J to 7 bases, leaving 10 bases not matched to a gene. Looked up from germline, CDR1 is MDHEN and CDR2 is SYDVKM. The CDR3: CASRTSGTSGRNEQFF. The CDR3 region has the DNA TGTGCCAGCCGGACCTCAGGGACTAGCGGGAGAAATGAGCAGTTCTTC.

The table lists this clone with a few counts. The gene calls are TRBV6-6 and TRBJ1-4, with D maybe TRBD1 (5 bases). CDR3 length: 14 residues. The ends were cut back, 3 bases at V and 7 bases at J, with 12 bases in the middle. The V gene's germline CDR1 is MNHNY and CDR2 SVGAGI (reference sequence). CDR3 protein: CASSYFGGSEKLFF. The DNA for the CDR3 is TGTGCCAGCAGTTATTTCGGGGGAAGTGAAAAACTGTTTTTT.

In the case of this clone: Other DNA variants within this sample encode the same CDR3. The genes are TRBV5-4 and TRBJ2-7; TRBD2 might be the D (7 bases). The CDR3 sequence is 14 residues long. V was trimmed by 5 bases and J by 3 bases, leaving 15 bases between them. CDR1 and CDR2 (germline): SGHNT, YYREEE (reference sequence). In nucleotides, the CDR3 is TGTGCCAGCAGTCTAGTAGGGGGGGACTACGAGCAGTACTTC. It translates to CASSLVGGDYEQYF.

The chain uses TRBV19 and TRBJ2-3; 7 bases are a match to TRBD2. CDR3 length: 13 amino acids. The germline gives CDR1 LNHDA, CDR2 SQIVND (reference sequence). With V trimmed by 7 bases and J by 5 bases, 6 bases remained unmatched. The CDR3 is CASNLGREDTQYF. CDR3 nucleotides: TGTGCCAGTAACCTGGGGAGGGAAGATACGCAGTATTTT.

This clone was picked up a small number of times. The chain has TRBV7-9 and TRBJ1-1, with D perhaps TRBD1 (6 bases). This CDR3 contains 15 residues. V gave up 5 bases and J gave up 1 base, with 14 bases separating them. CDR1 is SEHNR, CDR2 FQNEAQ, per germline (reference sequence). The CDR3 DNA reads as TGTGCCAGCAGCGCATACAGGGATGGGAACACTGAAGCTTTCTTT. Its protein product is CASSAYRDGNTEAFF.

This clone turned up a few times. The chain couples TRBV11-2 to TRBJ1-5; D is possibly TRBD1 (5 bases). CDR3 length equals 14 residues. Germline assignment: CDR1 SGHAT and CDR2 FQNNGV. The V end was cut by 4 bases, the J end by 5 bases, with 12 bases between. CDR3 nucleotides: TGTGCCAGCAGCTCCGGGACGTTCGATCAGCCCCAGCATTTT. Translating gives CASSSGTFDQPQHF.

The genes are TRBV6-6 and TRBJ2-2; D possibly matches TRBD1 or TRBD2 (5 bases each). The V and J ends lost 2 bases and 3 bases respectively, with 13 bases between them. The V gene's germline CDR1 is MNHNY and CDR2 SVGAGI (reference sequence). The CDR3 runs to 16 residues. This CDR3 is CASSYPGTLDTGELFF. The DNA for the CDR3 is TGTGCCAGCAGTTACCCTGGGACGTTGGACACCGGGGAGCTGTTTTTT.

This chain uses TRBV6-5 with TRBJ2-7; 13 nucleotides line up with TRBD2. V lost 5 bases to trimming and J lost 6 bases; unmatched junction nucleotides: 7. CDR1 and CDR2 from the germline V gene are MNHEY and SVGAGI. CDR3 length: 15 amino acids. The CDR3 region has the DNA TGTGCCAGCAGTGGACTAGCGGGAGAGGTGGGCGAGCAGTACTTC. Translating gives CASSGLAGEVGEQYF.

This clone has just a few counts. The gene calls are TRBV18 and TRBJ2-1, with 9 bases identical to TRBD1. V shed 5 bases and J 5 bases; nucleotides not matched to a gene: 7. Germline CDR1 and CDR2: KGHSH and LQKENI. The CDR3 sequence is 15 residues long. CDR3 loop: CASSTTGGKDNEQFF. The CDR3 DNA reads TGTGCCAGCTCAACCACAGGGGGCAAGGACAATGAGCAGTTCTTC.

The table lists this clone with a few counts. The genes are TRBV2 and TRBJ1-1; no reliable D call. Germline loops: CDR1 SNHLY, CDR2 FYNNEI. Trimming stripped 4 bases from V and 7 bases from J, with 4 bases between. The CDR3 spans 10 residues. The CDR3 is CASSGFEAFF. The CDR3 DNA is TGTGCCAGCAGTGGGTTTGAAGCTTTCTTT.

V usage is TRBV27 and J usage is TRBJ2-1; 16 nucleotides match TRBD2. Per the germline V gene, CDR1 is MNHEY and CDR2 is SMNVEV (reference sequence). There are 16 residues in the CDR3. V was clipped by 6 bases and J by 7 bases; unmatched bases: 6. The CDR3 sequence is CASRRQGLAGGNEQFF. The CDR3 DNA is TGTGCCAGCAGACGACAGGGACTAGCGGGAGGGAATGAGCAGTTCTTC.

This clone was counted a single time. The chain combines TRBV5-1 with TRBJ2-3; TRBD2 matches 7 bases. The germline gives CDR1 SGHRS, CDR2 YFSETQ. The CDR3 runs to 15 residues. Germline trimming cut 6 bases from V and 4 bases from J; bases unmatched to any gene: 11. The CDR3, as DNA: TGCGCCAGCACCCGGACTAGTACCCCGGCAGATACGCAGTATTTT. Its translation: CASTRTSTPADTQYF.

The rearrangement joins TRBV2 to TRBJ2-3; maybe TRBD2 (7 bases). From germline, CDR1 is SNHLY and CDR2 FYNNEI. The CDR3 covers 15 residues. The V end lost 7 bases, the J end lost 2 bases, and 16 bases lay between the germline ends. The CDR3: CASMAGASLTDTQYF. The DNA of the CDR3 is TGTGCCAGCATGGCGGGGGCTTCTCTCACAGATACGCAGTATTTT.

The chain uses TRBV5-8 and TRBJ1-1; the D is unclear. V lost 3 bases to trimming and J lost 6 bases, with 9 bases between them. The CDR3 is made up of 12 amino acids. Germline V gene sequence: CDR1 SGHTS, CDR2 YDEGEE. CDR3 sequence reads: CASSSPGSEAFF. The CDR3 DNA follows: TGTGCCAGCAGCTCACCGGGGTCTGAAGCTTTCTTT.